This T cell receptor (beta chain) was documented in a study of T-cell memory formation after mild COVID-19. Whole-study context: Largely, TCR clusters stayed within a single donor.

TCRdb itself ran the 5' RACE reads through MiXCR, one entry per CDR3 protein. The sample records about 350,000 distinct CDR3 sequences, roughly 15% being singletons. As to this clonotype: The antigen remains undetermined.

The study's findings and limits: Some responding clones appeared in pre-infection memory, suggesting cross-reactive memory joined. CD4+ contracting clones lay mainly in CM and EM, CD8+ ones in EMRA. Among clones contracting day 15 to 85, CD4/CD8 was balanced, whereas later expanders leaned CD4+.

The sequence was collected from a man aged 18 to 30 who had mild COVID-19 (a few samples of this study predate the infection). Cell type and time point are not known. The material sequenced was PBMCs or a T cell subset sorted from them (not recorded which).

The CDR3: CSALHARQGVQFF. The CDR3, as DNA: TGCAGTGCTCTTCACGCCCGACAGGGAGTGCAGTTCTTC. This rearrangement joins TRBV20-1 to TRBJ2-1, with TRBD1 matching over 7 bases. Germline V gene sequence: CDR1 DFQATT, CDR2 SNEGSKA (reference sequence). V lost 5 bases, J lost 12 bases, and 13 bases stayed unmatched. The CDR3 runs 13 residues.